The present entry profiles one T cell receptor (beta chain) with its context. The method was immunoSEQ multiplex PCR; TCRdb's version includes in-frame clones alone and lacks a portion of them. The repertoire holds about 35,000 clones, with just over 85% as singletons. The data derive from a study of blood T cell repertoires in COVID-19. In germline, CDR1 is ENHRY, CDR2 SYGVKD. With 4 bases removed from V and 5 bases from J, the gap between germline ends came to 8 bases. This CDR3 spans 12 amino acids. This receptor was obtained from a human donor in a cohort sampled during active COVID-19. J is TRBJ1-1 and V is TRBV10-3, with D perhaps TRBD1 (5 bases). Sequencing was performed on peripheral blood. CDR3 nucleotides: TGTGCCATCAGTGGGCAGGGAACTGAAGCTTTCTTT. Amino acids: CAISGQGTEAFF.